This TCR beta chain was retrieved from a study of blood T cell repertoires in COVID-19 (dated by TCRdb to 2020 to 2021). At the level of the whole study: Samples from collaborators originated in the United States, Italy and Spain and spanned both the acute and convalescent phases of COVID-19. The prospective study material was composed of cDNA or gDNA derived from T cells, B-cell-depleted T cells, or PBMCs. Where available, HLA class I and class II types were obtained from metadata supplied by the sample provider rather than from assay-based typing. A de-identified subject ID, COVID-19 status, age in years and sex were almost always included in the sample metadata. The repertoires were released in a freely available public database meant as a resource for research on the immune response to SARS-CoV-2. Subjects who had been exposed to COVID-19, were actively infected with it, or had recovered from it provided the deeply sampled blood TCRbeta repertoires that made up the dataset. Samples were obtained from the ongoing ImmuneRACE study (first 160 participants) and from over 1,000 subjects provided by 6 global collaborators. Overall study results and their limits: Clinical and demographic metadata were provided uncurated, with the amount varying by source and participant.

TCRbeta CDR3 regions were amplified from genomic DNA by means of the immunoSEQ Assay, a bias-controlled multiplex PCR. The authors' pipeline ran thus. Nucleated cell counts per sample were estimated from amplification of reference gene primers within the assay. To quantify the absolute abundance of each unique TCRbeta CDR3 rearrangement, sequence reads were collapsed and filtered. Productive Simpson clonality was computed per sample as the square root of Simpson's diversity index over productive rearrangements. What TCRdb holds here is the immuneACCESS table cut down to in-frame rearrangements. Part of the clones is not present; checked against another copy, under half of the missing clones reflect an unresolved V gene, and the others are unexplained. V, J and clone size are taken as reported in that table, and D and trimming were inferred from the DNA itself. The sample contains about 160,000 clones, over 80% of them found a single time. The ten largest clonotypes hold roughly 9.5% of the sample.

Each collaborating institution followed its own protocols to collect whole blood in K2EDTA tubes. For TCRbeta analysis, collaborators shipped samples as frozen whole blood, isolated PBMCs, or DNA extracted from either of those sample types. On this clone: Its antigen is still unknown. Per-base qualities were not stored, and no clone one base away is much larger.

From cysteine to phenylalanine, the CDR3 is 15 amino acids long. The DNA shown is the 45-base CDR3, in frame from base 1. CDR1 LNHDA and CDR2 SQIVND were looked up in the germline V gene (reference sequence). After removal of 5 bases from V and 4 bases from J, the junction retains 8 bases not matched to a gene. Material: peripheral blood. Here the chain combines TRBV19 and TRBJ2-3, with 8 junctional bases fitting TRBD2. This TCR came from a woman older than 75 with active or convalescent COVID-19. The DNA is as follows: TGTGCCAGTAGTCCGGGGGGGGCCCGGGCAGATACGCAGTATTTT. Translation gives CASSPGGARADTQYF.